This T cell receptor (beta chain) was profiled in a study of blood T cell repertoires in COVID-19. The wider study: T cells, B-cell-depleted T cells, or PBMCs supplied cDNA or gDNA.

The repertoire was sequenced with immunoSEQ multiplex PCR; TCRdb's copy has only in-frame clones and lacks some. The table lists under 350,000 clones, around nine tenths of them singletons, with approximately 7.5% in the top ten. The CDR3 totals 22 residues. Germline assignment: CDR1 KGHDR and CDR2 SFDVKD. The V and J ends lost 3 bases and 3 bases, in that order; junction bases with no gene match: 21. The sample consisted of peripheral blood. The source of this sequence is a woman in her 30s with COVID-19, enrolled during active disease. The genes are TRBV24-1 and TRBJ1-4; 10 nucleotides line up with TRBD1. The CDR3 protein is CATSDRKKTGGGFERANEKLFF. DNA of the CDR3: TGTGCCACCAGTGATCGCAAAAAGACAGGGGGCGGATTTGAAAGGGCTAATGAAAAACTGTTTTTT.